The next 13 T cell receptor beta chains were all read from a single sample in a study of T-cell reconstitution after alpha-beta-depleted transplantation in children. As it was prepared, the TCRbeta library received unique molecular identifiers. TCRdb reprocessed the PCR reads with MiXCR, giving one entry per CDR3 protein. The sample records about 980,000 distinct CDR3 sequences, roughly 29% being singletons. The source material was PBMCs, mostly from graft donor cells, sampled 360 days after TCRalphabeta/CD19-depleted stem cell transplant. The receptors derive from a boy in the first two years of life who had a stem cell transplant for SCID, so the T cells may come from the graft donor.

V and J are TRBV12-3 or TRBV12-4 and TRBJ2-3; 8 bases map to TRBD1. V dropped 2 bases and J dropped 4; count of bases not matched to a gene: 8. This CDR3 contains 16 residues. This CDR3 reads CASSLLRDRRADTQYF. For the CDR3, the DNA is TGTGCCAGCAGTTTATTGAGGGACAGGAGAGCAGATACGCAGTATTTT.

This clonotype was seen a few times. The V gene is TRBV20-1, the J gene TRBJ2-3; 8 positions match TRBD2. V trimming: 2 bases; J trimming: 8 bases; junction bases outside the gene matches: 15. CDR1 is DFQATT and CDR2 is SNEGSKA in the germline V gene (reference sequence). The CDR3 is 16 residues long. The CDR3 protein is CSARRYGTSGYVTQYF. The CDR3 bases are TGCAGTGCTAGACGGTACGGGACTAGTGGTTATGTTACGCAGTATTTT.

In regard to this clonotype: Relative to the germline gene, one junction end is altered; a read error may explain this. The chain employs TRBV29-1 and TRBJ2-1; D might be TRBD2 (7 bases). Germline V CDR1 and CDR2: SQVTM, ANQGSEA. The CDR3 covers 12 residues. The CDR3 loop reads CSGEGGAGEQFF. The CDR3 DNA follows: TGCAGCGGTGAAGGGGGGGCAGGTGAGCAGTTCTTC.

This clonotype has only a few counts. V gene TRBV11-2 combines with J gene TRBJ2-5, with D perhaps matching TRBD2 (6 bases). V shed 5 bases and J shed 5 bases, with 18 bases lying between them. CDR3 length: 15 residues. Germline loops: CDR1 SGHAT, CDR2 FQNNGV. The CDR3 nucleotides read TGTGCCAGCAGCCCAGCTCGGAGGGGAGCGGAGACCCAGTACTTC. Translation: CASSPARRGAETQYF.

The CDR3 loop reads CAWSVLGHYYEQYF. The CDR3 nucleotides read TGTGCCTGGAGTGTACTGGGACATTACTACGAGCAGTACTTC. The rearrangement joins TRBV30 to TRBJ2-7; perhaps TRBD1 as D (6 bases). V lost 0 bases, J lost 3 bases, and 12 bases lay in between. The CDR3 covers 14 residues. In germline, CDR1 is GTSNPN, CDR2 SVGIG (reference sequence).

V is TRBV12-3 or TRBV12-4 and J is TRBJ2-2, with D perhaps being TRBD1 or TRBD2 (6 bases each). The CDR3 has 15 amino acids. Trimming removed 7 bases at V and 0 bases at J, with 12 bases between. This CDR3 is CASILGGANTGELFF. CDR3 DNA: TGTGCCAGCATCCTCGGGGGCGCGAACACCGGGGAGCTGTTTTTT.

This clonotype was observed a handful of times. The chain carries TRBV28 and TRBJ2-1; D call uncertain. The V gene's germline CDR1 is MDHEN and CDR2 SYDVKM. The V end lost 3 bases, the J end lost 12 bases, and 12 bases lay between the germline ends. CDR3 length: 12 amino acids. For the CDR3, the DNA is TGTGCCAGCAGTTTTAATTATTGGGGGCAGTTCTTC. This codes for CASSFNYWGQFF. The whole variable domain, remainder taken from reference TRBV28 and TRBJ2-1, is DVKVTQSSRYLVKRTGEKVFLECVQDMDHENMFWYRQDPGLGLRLIYFSYDVKMKEKGDIPEGYSVSREKKERFSLILESASTNQTSMYLCASSFNYWGQFFGPGTRLTVL.

This clonotype was observed many times. The chain has TRBV12-3 or TRBV12-4 and TRBJ1-1; D gene ambiguous. The CDR3 covers 12 residues. V lost 2 bases, J lost 1 base, and 2 bases lay in between. The CDR3, as DNA: TGTGCCAGCAGTTTAACGAACACTGAAGCTTTCTTT. Residues: CASSLTNTEAFF.

There are many counts of this clonotype. The chain has TRBV5-1 and TRBJ2-2; TRBD2 aligns across 10 bases. Germline values: CDR1 SGHRS, CDR2 YFSETQ. The ends lost 4 bases at V and 1 base at J; junction bases unmatched: 4. There are 16 residues in the CDR3. The CDR3 coding sequence is TGCGCCAGCAGCACAAGACTAGCGGGGAACACCGGGGAGCTGTTTTTT. Amino acids: CASSTRLAGNTGELFF.

This clonotype was counted many times. This sequence joins TRBV20-1 and TRBJ2-5; possibly TRBD2 for D (5 bases). The germline V gene has CDR1 DFQATT and CDR2 SNEGSKA (reference sequence). V lost 6 bases and J lost 4, with 12 bases in between. This CDR3 contains 12 residues. The CDR3 reads CSAPARGETQYF. In nucleotides, the CDR3 is TGCAGTGCCCCAGCCCGGGGAGAGACCCAGTACTTC.

This clonotype turned up a few times. The rearrangement links TRBV7-9 to TRBJ2-1, with D unclear. The CDR3 is 15 amino acids. The germline V gene encodes CDR1 SEHNR and CDR2 FQNEAQ (reference sequence). Trimming cost V 3 bases and J 7 bases, with 16 bases left between them. For the CDR3, the DNA is TGTGCCAGCAGCTTGCGAAGGGTGAAAAAGAATGAGCAGTTCTTC. Protein: CASSLRRVKKNEQFF.

This chain uses TRBV2 with TRBJ2-3; D is tentatively TRBD1 or TRBD2 (5 bases each). V lost 8 bases to trimming and J lost 0 bases, with 9 bases between them. Germline loops: CDR1 SNHLY, CDR2 FYNNEI. The CDR3 sequence is 13 residues long. The CDR3 protein is CASEGSSTDTQYF. The CDR3 nucleotides are TGTGCCAGCGAGGGGTCTAGCACAGATACGCAGTATTTT.

The V call is TRBV27, the J call TRBJ1-4, with TRBD1 identical over 7 bases. Germline V lookup: CDR1 MNHEY, CDR2 SMNVEV (reference sequence). This CDR3 is built from 13 residues. Germline trimming cut 7 bases from V and 4 bases from J; bases unmatched to any gene: 3. Here the CDR3 DNA reads TGTGCCAGCAAGGGACAGAATAATGAAAAACTGTTTTTT. Amino acids: CASKGQNNEKLFF.